This T cell receptor beta chain was found in a study of blood T cells in healthy people across ages. Study-level points and caveats: Estimated diversity across one million T cells was deemed an underestimate. Long-lived donors had more naive CD4+ cells and higher diversity than aged donors.

Caucasian individuals from Russia who were healthy and aged 6 to 90 acted as donors. As concerns this clonotype: Antigen unknown.

Germline values: CDR1 DFQATT, CDR2 SNEGSKA (reference sequence). CDR3 length equals 12 residues. The ends were cut back, 4 bases at V and 6 bases at J, with 12 bases in the middle. A second about 6 to 12 cycle PCR used barcoded and J-beta primers. TCRdb re-called the 5' RACE reads through MiXCR, storing one row per CDR3 protein. This sample has about 800,000 distinct CDR3 sequences; more than 45% occur once, and the top ten carry about 20%. The receptor comes from a man younger than 40 in good health. Source material: blood. The chain links TRBV20-1 to TRBJ1-2; maybe TRBD1 (6 bases). The CDR3 DNA is TGCAGTGCTATTCAGACAGGTGATGGCTACACCTTC. It encodes CSAIQTGDGYTF.